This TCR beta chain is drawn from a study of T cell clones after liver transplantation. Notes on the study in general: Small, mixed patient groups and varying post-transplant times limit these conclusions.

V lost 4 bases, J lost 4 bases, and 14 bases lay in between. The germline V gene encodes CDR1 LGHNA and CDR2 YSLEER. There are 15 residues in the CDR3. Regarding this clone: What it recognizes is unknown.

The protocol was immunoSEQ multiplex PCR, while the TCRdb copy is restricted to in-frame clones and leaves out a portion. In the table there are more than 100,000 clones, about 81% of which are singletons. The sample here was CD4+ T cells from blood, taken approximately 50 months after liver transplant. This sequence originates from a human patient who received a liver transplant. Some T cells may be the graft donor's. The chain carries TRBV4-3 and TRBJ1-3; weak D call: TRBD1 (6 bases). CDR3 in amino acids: CASSPAGAQGNTIYF. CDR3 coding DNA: TGCGCCAGCAGCCCCGCAGGGGCGCAGGGAAACACCATATATTTT.